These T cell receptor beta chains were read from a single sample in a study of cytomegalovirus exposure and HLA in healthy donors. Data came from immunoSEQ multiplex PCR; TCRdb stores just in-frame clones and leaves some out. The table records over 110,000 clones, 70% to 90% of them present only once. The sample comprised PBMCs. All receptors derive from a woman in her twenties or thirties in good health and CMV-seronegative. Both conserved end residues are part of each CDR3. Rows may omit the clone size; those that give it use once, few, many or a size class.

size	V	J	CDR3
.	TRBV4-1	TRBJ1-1	CASRHTGGRTEAFF
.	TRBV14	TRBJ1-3	CASSQESYSGNTIYF
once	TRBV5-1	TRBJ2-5	CASRLGVTQETQYF
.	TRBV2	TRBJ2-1	CASSGLSGGEGEQFF
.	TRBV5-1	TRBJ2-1	CASRSGTGGGNEQFF
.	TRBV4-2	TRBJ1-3	CASSLTQGAEGNTIYF
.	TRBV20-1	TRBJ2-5	CSAPGGETQYF
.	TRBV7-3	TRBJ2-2	CASRLKGGDTGELFF
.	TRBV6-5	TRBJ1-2	CASSYNQGGGYTF
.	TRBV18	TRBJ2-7	CASSPDRTGQYF
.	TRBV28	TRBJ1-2	CASSFMDRNYGYTF
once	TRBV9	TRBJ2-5	CASSVRQGTTGETQYF
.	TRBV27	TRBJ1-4	CASSRDSRNEKLFF
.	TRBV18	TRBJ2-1	CASSPADSSYNEQFF
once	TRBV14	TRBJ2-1	CASSPRASGGPYNEQFF
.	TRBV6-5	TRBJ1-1	CASSYSRAGATEAFF
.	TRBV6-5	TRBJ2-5	CASTGPGQGVETQYF
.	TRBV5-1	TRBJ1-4	CASSLEEGNEKLFF
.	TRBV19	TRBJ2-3	CASSMEGGQRASTDTQYF
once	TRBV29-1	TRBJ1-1	CSVTTGAFTEAFF
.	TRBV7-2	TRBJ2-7	CASSAGGSYEQYF
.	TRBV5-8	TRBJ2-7	CASSLVLFTGSYEQYF
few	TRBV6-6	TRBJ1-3	CASSYSQGNTIYF
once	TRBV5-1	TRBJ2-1	CASSLGTGGLNEQFF
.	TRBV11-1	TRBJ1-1	CASSLRDRGRGRTEAFF
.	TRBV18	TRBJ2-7	CASRQGPYEQYF
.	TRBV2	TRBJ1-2	CASLLAGTGRDGYTF
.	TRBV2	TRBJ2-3	CASSEPRTGQGTDTQYF